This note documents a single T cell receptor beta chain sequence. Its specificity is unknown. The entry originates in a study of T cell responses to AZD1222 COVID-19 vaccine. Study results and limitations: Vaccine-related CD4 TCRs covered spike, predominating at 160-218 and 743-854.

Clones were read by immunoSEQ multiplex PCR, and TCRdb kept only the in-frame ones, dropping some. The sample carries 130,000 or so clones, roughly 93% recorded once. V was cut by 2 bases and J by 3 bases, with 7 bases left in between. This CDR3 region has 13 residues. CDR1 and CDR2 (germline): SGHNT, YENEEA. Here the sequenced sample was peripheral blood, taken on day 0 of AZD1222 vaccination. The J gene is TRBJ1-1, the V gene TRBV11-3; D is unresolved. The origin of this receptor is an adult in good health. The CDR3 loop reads CASSLLTDTEAFF. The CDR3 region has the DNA TGTGCCAGCAGCTTACTGACGGACACTGAAGCTTTCTTT.